The entry that follows covers one T cell receptor (beta chain) sequence. The target of this receptor is not known. The sample holds no much larger clone one base away, and base qualities are not on file. Reading the germline V gene (reference sequence) gives CDR1 MNHEY and CDR2 SMNVEV. V loses 5 bases at its end and J loses 4 bases; junction bases beyond the gene matches: 1. The CDR3 holds 12 amino acids from the cysteine to the phenylalanine. The only DNA kept is the CDR3, 36 bases in frame from the first base. TCRbeta CDR3 regions were amplified from genomic DNA by means of the immunoSEQ Assay, a bias-controlled multiplex PCR. Turning to the authors' computational methods: Within the assay, amplification of reference gene primers was used to estimate how many nucleated cells each sample contained. To quantify the absolute abundance of each unique TCRbeta CDR3 rearrangement, sequence reads were collapsed and filtered. Productive Simpson clonality was computed per sample as the square root of Simpson's diversity index over productive rearrangements. TCRdb took over this immuneACCESS table, retaining in-frame rearrangements with V and J assigned. Such tables are incomplete; in checked studies, under half of the missing clones stem from an unresolved V gene, and the remainder is unexplained. Clonal size and the V and J genes are those of that table, whereas D and trimming came from the DNA. The sample profile shows roughly 310,000 clones; roughly 90% of them were found once. The ten largest clonotypes hold 2.5% to 3.5% of the sample.

The entry originates in a study of blood T cell repertoires in COVID-19 (dated by TCRdb to the early 2020s). About the study as a whole: Samples from collaborators originated in the United States, Italy and Spain and spanned both the acute and convalescent phases of COVID-19. The prospective study material was composed of cDNA or gDNA derived from T cells, B-cell-depleted T cells, or PBMCs. Subjects who had been exposed to COVID-19, were actively infected with it, or had recovered from it provided the deeply sampled blood TCRbeta repertoires that made up the dataset. A freely available public database, intended as a resource for researchers studying the immune response to SARS-CoV-2, is where the repertoires were released. Samples were obtained from the ongoing ImmuneRACE study (first 160 participants) and from 1,000 to 1,500 subjects provided by 6 global collaborators. The sample metadata nearly always contained a de-identified subject ID, COVID-19 status, age in years and sex. Where available, HLA class I and class II types were obtained from metadata supplied by the sample provider rather than from assay-based typing. The study at large found these results: Clinical and demographic metadata were provided uncurated, with the amount varying by source and participant.

In Seattle, one collaborating source enrolled patients while the infection was active and tracked those patients longitudinally over the course of disease. Whole blood was collected in K2EDTA tubes by collaborating institutions according to the institutions' own protocols. For TCRbeta analysis, collaborators shipped samples in one of three forms: frozen whole blood, isolated PBMCs, or DNA extracted from either of those sample types. Sequencing was carried out using peripheral blood. The TCR originated in a woman aged 30 to 39 with COVID-19, enrolled during active disease. The rearrangement joined TRBV27 to TRBJ2-7; 8 bases in the junction line up with TRBD2. The base sequence is TGTGCCAGCAGTCGGGGGGGGTACGAGCAGTACTTC. This is translated as CASSRGGYEQYF.